The rows below give T cell receptor beta chains drawn from one sample of a study of blood T cell repertoires in COVID-19. Measured with immunoSEQ multiplex PCR; TCRdb has only the in-frame clones, and not every one. Of 70,000 or so clones in the sample, roughly 90% were seen once. The specimen was peripheral blood. The receptors originated from a woman in her 50s with acute or convalescent COVID-19. CDR3s include the opening cysteine and the closing phenylalanine or tryptophan. A D gene is named only where the DNA matches it firmly. A clone size is listed for some rows: how often the clone was seen (once, few, many), or a class if it is expanded.

abundance: once; v_gene: TRBV20-1; d_gene: NA; j_gene: TRBJ2-1; CDR3nt: TGCAGTGCTAATCCTAGCAGAACGCAGTTCTTC; CDR3aa: CSANPSRTQFF
abundance: NA; v_gene: TRBV27; d_gene: NA; j_gene: TRBJ2-1; CDR3nt: TGTGCCAGCCGCACAGGGATCTCCTACAATGAGCAGTTCTTC; CDR3aa: CASRTGISYNEQFF
abundance: once; v_gene: TRBV11-1; d_gene: NA; j_gene: TRBJ2-7; CDR3nt: TGTGCCAGCAGCACCCGCACCGGGAGAGGGTACGAGCAGTACTTC; CDR3aa: CASSTRTGRGYEQYF
abundance: NA; v_gene: TRBV5-1; d_gene: TRBD1; j_gene: TRBJ1-1; CDR3nt: TGCGCCAGCGCCGGGACAGGGGGAAGCACTGAAGCTTTCTTT; CDR3aa: CASAGTGGSTEAFF
abundance: NA; v_gene: TRBV27; d_gene: NA; j_gene: TRBJ2-1; CDR3nt: TGTGCCAGCAGTTTATCGACTTACAATGAGCAGTTCTTC; CDR3aa: CASSLSTYNEQFF
abundance: NA; v_gene: TRBV3-1/TRBV3-2; d_gene: TRBD1; j_gene: TRBJ1-2; CDR3nt: TGTGCCAGCAGCCGACAGGGGAGTAACTATGGCTACACCTTC; CDR3aa: CASSRQGSNYGYTF
abundance: NA; v_gene: TRBV4-1; d_gene: TRBD1; j_gene: TRBJ2-1; CDR3nt: TGCGCCAGCAGCCTTGGGACAGGGCTTAATGAGCAGTTCTTC; CDR3aa: CASSLGTGLNEQFF
abundance: few; v_gene: TRBV6-1; d_gene: NA; j_gene: TRBJ1-2; CDR3nt: TGTGCCAGCAGTGAAGGGGCCGCAAACTATGGCTACACCTTC; CDR3aa: CASSEGAANYGYTF
abundance: NA; v_gene: TRBV11-2; d_gene: NA; j_gene: TRBJ1-5; CDR3nt: TGTGCCAGCAGCTCCCATCCGGACAGCGGCAATCAGCCCCAGCATTTT; CDR3aa: CASSSHPDSGNQPQHF
abundance: once; v_gene: TRBV6-1; d_gene: NA; j_gene: TRBJ1-1; CDR3nt: TGTGCCAGCAGTGAACATTTTTGGGGGCTGACTGAAGCTTTCTTT; CDR3aa: CASSEHFWGLTEAFF
abundance: NA; v_gene: TRBV7-9; d_gene: NA; j_gene: TRBJ2-3; CDR3nt: TGTGCCAGCAGCTTGTCCACAGGGCTCACAGATACGCAGTATTTT; CDR3aa: CASSLSTGLTDTQYF
abundance: NA; v_gene: TRBV28; d_gene: TRBD1; j_gene: TRBJ2-1; CDR3nt: TGTGCCAGCAGTCCCCTGGCAGGGGGCCGCAATGAGCAGTTCTTC; CDR3aa: CASSPLAGGRNEQFF
abundance: NA; v_gene: TRBV7-8; d_gene: NA; j_gene: TRBJ2-1; CDR3nt: TGTGCCAGCAGCTTACCCGGGAGTAAAAACAATGAGCAGTTCTTC; CDR3aa: CASSLPGSKNNEQFF
abundance: once; v_gene: TRBV25-1; d_gene: NA; j_gene: TRBJ1-3; CDR3nt: TGTGCCAGCAGTGAATATGCGGGTCAGTCTGGAAACACCATATATTTT; CDR3aa: CASSEYAGQSGNTIYF
abundance: NA; v_gene: TRBV6-5; d_gene: NA; j_gene: TRBJ1-2; CDR3nt: TGTGCCAGTGCCGTTGGACTGTCCTCTAACTATGGCTACACCTTC; CDR3aa: CASAVGLSSNYGYTF
abundance: NA; v_gene: TRBV20-1; d_gene: TRBD1; j_gene: TRBJ1-5; CDR3nt: TGCAGTGCTAGTTCCGGACAGGGACCTCAGCCCCAGCATTTT; CDR3aa: CSASSGQGPQPQHF
abundance: NA; v_gene: TRBV4-2; d_gene: NA; j_gene: TRBJ2-1; CDR3nt: TGTGCCAGCAGCCAAGTCCCCCCACTGGCGGGAAGCCACAATGAGCAGTTCTTC; CDR3aa: CASSQVPPLAGSHNEQFF
abundance: NA; v_gene: TRBV28; d_gene: NA; j_gene: TRBJ1-3; CDR3nt: TGTGCCACCCGGGAGGGTGGAAACACCATATATTTT; CDR3aa: CATREGGNTIYF
abundance: NA; v_gene: TRBV18; d_gene: NA; j_gene: TRBJ1-5; CDR3nt: TGTGCCAGCTCACCACCGGGGGGGGGCAATCAGCCCCAGCATTTT; CDR3aa: CASSPPGGGNQPQHF
abundance: NA; v_gene: TRBV5-4; d_gene: TRBD1; j_gene: TRBJ1-1; CDR3nt: TGTGCCAGCAGCCCGGACAGGATCATGGGCACTGAAGCTTTCTTT; CDR3aa: CASSPDRIMGTEAFF
abundance: NA; v_gene: TRBV7-3; d_gene: TRBD2; j_gene: TRBJ2-5; CDR3nt: TGTGCCAGCAGCGATGGACTAGCGGGAAAAGAGACCCAGTACTTC; CDR3aa: CASSDGLAGKETQYF
abundance: few; v_gene: TRBV5-4; d_gene: TRBD2; j_gene: TRBJ2-5; CDR3nt: TGTGCCAGCAGCTCAGCGGGAGCCAGGGAGACCCAGTACTTC; CDR3aa: CASSSAGARETQYF
abundance: NA; v_gene: TRBV9; d_gene: TRBD1; j_gene: TRBJ1-2; CDR3nt: TGTGCCACCGGGACCGGGACAGGGAACTATGGCTACACCTTC; CDR3aa: CATGTGTGNYGYTF
abundance: NA; v_gene: TRBV15; d_gene: TRBD1; j_gene: TRBJ2-5; CDR3nt: TGTGCCACCAGCGGAGACAGGGGGCTTCCGGAGACCCAGTACTTC; CDR3aa: CATSGDRGLPETQYF
abundance: NA; v_gene: TRBV5-1; d_gene: TRBD1; j_gene: TRBJ1-6; CDR3nt: TGCGCCAGCAGCCTGCACCGGACAGGGGAGAGTAATTCACCCCTCCACTTT; CDR3aa: CASSLHRTGESNSPLHF
abundance: NA; v_gene: TRBV21-1; d_gene: NA; j_gene: TRBJ1-2; CDR3nt: TGTGCCAGCAGCAAAGCCGGGGGACAGGGAAACTATGGCTACACCTTC; CDR3aa: CASSKAGGQGNYGYTF
abundance: NA; v_gene: TRBV5-6; d_gene: NA; j_gene: TRBJ1-5; CDR3nt: TGTGCCAGCAGCTGGGGTTGGGGAGGCAATCAGCCCCAGCATTTT; CDR3aa: CASSWGWGGNQPQHF
abundance: NA; v_gene: TRBV28; d_gene: NA; j_gene: TRBJ1-1; CDR3nt: TGTGCCAGCAGTTTAGTGCCCCCGGGGACTGAAGCTTTCTTT; CDR3aa: CASSLVPPGTEAFF
abundance: once; v_gene: TRBV7-9; d_gene: TRBD2; j_gene: TRBJ2-3; CDR3nt: TGTGCCAGCAGCTTAGAATATGGCGGGGGGCATGACGGGGATACGCAGTATTTT; CDR3aa: CASSLEYGGGHDGDTQYF
abundance: NA; v_gene: TRBV5-1; d_gene: NA; j_gene: TRBJ2-2; CDR3nt: TGCGCCAGCAGCTTGGATAGCCCCGGGGAGCTGTTTTTT; CDR3aa: CASSLDSPGELFF
abundance: NA; v_gene: TRBV12-2; d_gene: NA; j_gene: TRBJ1-6; CDR3nt: TGTGCAAGTCGCTTAGCGCTCGGCCAGGTCATCAATTCACCCCTCCACTTT; CDR3aa: CASRLALGQVINSPLHF
abundance: NA; v_gene: TRBV21-1; d_gene: NA; j_gene: TRBJ2-1; CDR3nt: TGTGCCAGCAGCAAAGAGAGCTCCTACAATGAGCAGTTCTTC; CDR3aa: CASSKESSYNEQFF
abundance: NA; v_gene: TRBV11-2; d_gene: NA; j_gene: TRBJ2-5; CDR3nt: TGTGCCAGCAGCTTATTGTCAGGGGCCCCCGGAGGAGAGACCCAGTACTTC; CDR3aa: CASSLLSGAPGGETQYF
abundance: NA; v_gene: TRBV12-5; d_gene: TRBD1; j_gene: TRBJ1-5; CDR3nt: TGTGCTAGCGCCTTACTTCTCGGGACAGAGAAATATAGCAATCAGCCCCAGCATTTT; CDR3aa: CASALLLGTEKYSNQPQHF
abundance: NA; v_gene: TRBV2; d_gene: NA; j_gene: TRBJ2-2; CDR3nt: TGTGCCAGCTGGGGCACACTGGGAACCGGGGAGCTGTTTTTT; CDR3aa: CASWGTLGTGELFF
abundance: NA; v_gene: TRBV6-2/TRBV6-3; d_gene: TRBD2; j_gene: TRBJ2-7; CDR3nt: TGTGCCAGCAGTACAACTAGCGGTTCCTACGAGCAGTACTTC; CDR3aa: CASSTTSGSYEQYF
abundance: NA; v_gene: TRBV6-5; d_gene: TRBD1; j_gene: TRBJ1-6; CDR3nt: TGTGCCAGCAGTACAGACAGGGTCGGCCGCTCACCCCTCCACTTT; CDR3aa: CASSTDRVGRSPLHF
abundance: NA; v_gene: TRBV6-1; d_gene: NA; j_gene: TRBJ1-2; CDR3nt: TGTGCCAGCCTTGAAGGTGGTTACGGGGTTTACTATGGCTACACCTTC; CDR3aa: CASLEGGYGVYYGYTF
abundance: NA; v_gene: TRBV19; d_gene: NA; j_gene: TRBJ1-1; CDR3nt: TGTGCCAGTAGAAGTCAGGGCCGGAACACTGAAGCTTTCTTT; CDR3aa: CASRSQGRNTEAFF
abundance: NA; v_gene: TRBV6-4; d_gene: NA; j_gene: TRBJ1-1; CDR3nt: TGTGCCAGCATCGGCAGGGAGGGGAGGCAGAGCACTGAAGCTTTCTTT; CDR3aa: CASIGREGRQSTEAFF
abundance: NA; v_gene: TRBV28; d_gene: NA; j_gene: TRBJ2-7; CDR3nt: TGTGCCAGCAGTTTATCCCTGTACGAGCAGTACTTC; CDR3aa: CASSLSLYEQYF
abundance: NA; v_gene: TRBV5-4; d_gene: TRBD2; j_gene: TRBJ2-7; CDR3nt: TGTGCCAGCAGCGCCCCCTCTAGCGGGATCTCCTACGAGCAGTACTTC; CDR3aa: CASSAPSSGISYEQYF
abundance: many; v_gene: TRBV6-5; d_gene: TRBD1; j_gene: TRBJ2-7; CDR3nt: TGTGCCATATCCCGGGACAGGAGCTCCTACGAGCAGTACTTC; CDR3aa: CAISRDRSSYEQYF
abundance: NA; v_gene: TRBV28; d_gene: TRBD1; j_gene: TRBJ1-2; CDR3nt: TGTGCCAGCAGGGCACCAGGACAGGGCTATGGCTACACCTTC; CDR3aa: CASRAPGQGYGYTF
abundance: NA; v_gene: TRBV7-3; d_gene: NA; j_gene: TRBJ1-1; CDR3nt: TGTGCCAGCAGCTTAGACAGGAACACTGAAGCTTTCTTT; CDR3aa: CASSLDRNTEAFF
abundance: NA; v_gene: TRBV6-2/TRBV6-3; d_gene: NA; j_gene: TRBJ1-3; CDR3nt: TGTGCCAGCAGTTACTGGGACCTTCGAGCGGGGGGAAACACCATATATTTT; CDR3aa: CASSYWDLRAGGNTIYF
abundance: once; v_gene: TRBV3-1/TRBV3-2; d_gene: TRBD1; j_gene: TRBJ2-4; CDR3nt: TGTGCCAGCAGCTACGCGACAGGGGGCATTCAGTACTTC; CDR3aa: CASSYATGGIQYF
abundance: NA; v_gene: TRBV19; d_gene: TRBD2; j_gene: TRBJ2-1; CDR3nt: TGTGCCAGTAGTATAGAGGTCGGGAGGTCCTACAATGAGCAGTTCTTC; CDR3aa: CASSIEVGRSYNEQFF
abundance: NA; v_gene: TRBV3-1/TRBV3-2; d_gene: TRBD2; j_gene: TRBJ2-7; CDR3nt: TGTGCCAGCAGACCTACTAGCGGGGGGCAAGCCCTCTACGAGCAGTACTTC; CDR3aa: CASRPTSGGQALYEQYF
abundance: few; v_gene: TRBV5-1; d_gene: TRBD1; j_gene: TRBJ2-7; CDR3nt: TGCGCCAGCAGCTTTTCGGGACAGACCTACGAGCAGTACTTC; CDR3aa: CASSFSGQTYEQYF
abundance: NA; v_gene: TRBV6-6; d_gene: TRBD1; j_gene: TRBJ1-2; CDR3nt: TGTGCCAGCAGTTCAAGGGACAGAACTTTAGCGCGGGGCTACACCTTC; CDR3aa: CASSSRDRTLARGYTF
abundance: NA; v_gene: TRBV7-2; d_gene: TRBD1; j_gene: TRBJ1-3; CDR3nt: TGTGCCAGCAGCTTAGGGGGACAGGTCTCTGGAAACACCATATATTTT; CDR3aa: CASSLGGQVSGNTIYF
abundance: NA; v_gene: TRBV6-4; d_gene: TRBD2; j_gene: TRBJ2-1; CDR3nt: TGTGCCAGCAGTGACACTACTAGCGGGAGTGGGAATGAGCAGTTCTTC; CDR3aa: CASSDTTSGSGNEQFF
abundance: few; v_gene: TRBV9; d_gene: TRBD1; j_gene: TRBJ1-3; CDR3nt: TGTGCCAGCAGCGGGGACAGGGTTTATGGTGGAAACACCATATATTTT; CDR3aa: CASSGDRVYGGNTIYF
abundance: NA; v_gene: TRBV24-1; d_gene: TRBD2; j_gene: TRBJ2-1; CDR3nt: TGTGCCACCAGTGCTAGCGGAAACTACAATGAGCAGTTCTTC; CDR3aa: CATSASGNYNEQFF